The clone carrying this T cell receptor (beta chain) was recorded many times. The target antigen is unknown. The entry originates in a study of T cell repertoires in cytomegalovirus infection. Study results and caveats: Dominating the ex vivo response were HLA-C-restricted CMV-specific TCR beta clonotypes.

A single record per CDR3 protein comes from TCRdb applying MiXCR to the reads. The profile covers about 300,000 distinct CDR3 sequences, with around 10% appearing a single time and 2% to 3% taken by the ten largest. The CDR3 totals 13 residues. Germline V gene data show CDR1 as SGHTA and CDR2 as FQGNSA. V shed 5 bases, J shed 7 bases, and the junction held 2 bases outside the gene matches. Material: PBMCs. The origin of this receptor is a human donor in good health (CMV status not recorded). Some clones in this sample may be carry-over from other donors' samples. The rearrangement links TRBV7-2 to TRBJ1-6; TRBD1 aligns across 7 bases. CDR3 nucleotides: TGTGCCAGCAGCCGGGGACAGAATTCACCCCTCCACTTT. Amino acid sequence: CASSRGQNSPLHF.